What follows is one T cell receptor (beta chain) and its context. It lacks a known antigen. Qualities for individual bases were not recorded, and no much larger clone is one base off. The data belong to a study of blood T cells in healthy people across ages (dated by TCRdb to the mid-2010s). With regard to the full study: Template switching captured roughly one uniquely barcoded TCR beta cDNA molecule per two T cells in model experiments. The study measured age-related changes in TCR beta repertoire diversity using deep sequencing normalized with unique cDNA molecular identifiers. The study analyzed two additional independent replicas of 1 million unique cDNA reads from the same blood draw for two donors, one aged 18 to 30 and one aged 80 or older. Donors were grouped into four age groups: young (average approximately 15 years), middle-aged (over 35), aged (about 60) and long-lived (approximately 81). Study-level results and caveats: Donor CMV infection status was unknown, potentially confounding age-related changes in expanded clonotypes. Total diversity estimates from one million sequenced T cells were considered lower bounds and underestimates. Observed TCR beta diversity per million T cells fell roughly linearly with age, and a significant reduction was already apparent by age approximately 40. The percentage of naive T cells measured by flow cytometry correlated strongly with observed TCR beta diversity. Bulk unsorted PBMC profiling prevented conclusive comparison of naive and antigen-experienced compartments. The long-lived group showed more naive CD4+ T cells, fewer expanded clones and increased TCR diversity than the aged group, suggesting age selection.

Donors were around 37 systemically healthy Caucasian individuals from Russia aged roughly 6 to 95 years. Each donor gave about 9.8 milliliters of peripheral blood, drawn into EDTA-treated Vacutainer tubes. Ficoll-Paque density-gradient centrifugation was used to isolate PBMCs, with at least 7 million per sample. Trizol reagent was used to extract total RNA from PBMCs, with at least 5.5 micrograms per sample. The percentages of naive CD45RAhigh/CD27high T cells were determined by flow cytometry on a PBMC aliquot from every donor. The receptor library was made with 5' RACE. Instrument on record: Illumina HiSeq 2500. A second PCR of about 6 to 12 cycles was run with a J-beta primer mix and a sample-barcoded 5' primer. A unique molecular identifier was introduced onto each TCR beta cDNA molecule by a template-switch 5' adaptor carrying 12 random nucleotides. At least 3 million CDR3-containing paired-end reads were obtained from each sample. The Mint cDNA synthesis kit, primed by a TRBC-specific oligonucleotide, was used to synthesize first-strand cDNA from all RNA. After uracil-DNA glycosylase treatment, a first 18-cycle PCR used universal primers M1SS and BC2_uni_R on all cDNA. Under the source paper's analysis protocol: Each sample was normalized by randomly selecting 1 million high-quality reads, each carrying a distinct molecular identifier. Instead of being binned into consensus sequences, reads with shared molecular identifiers were discarded. MiTCR, set to a Q25 quality threshold and the strictest error-elimination algorithm, was used for CDR3 identification, clonotype clustering and error correction. A nonparametric unseen species model with Euler transformation was used to estimate lower-bound total TCR beta diversity. The public reads were reprocessed in TCRdb via fastp at Q25 and MiXCR, keeping in-frame beta chains. Each CDR3 protein appears once, grouped with its most common genes and DNA. The authors' filters were not applied to this entry. The sample table holds roughly 800,000 distinct CDR3 sequences, of which roughly 24% were seen once. The top ten clonotypes cover 2.5% to 3.5% of the sample.

V is clipped by 8 bases and J by 4 bases, and the sequence between their germline boundaries is 18 bases long. There are 15 amino acids in the CDR3, from cysteine to phenylalanine inclusive. Only the CDR3 DNA is retained, 45 bases long and in frame from the first base. The data were also submitted as part of a second study, on T cells of mothers and their children. As that second study puts it: Nine systemically healthy Caucasian individuals served as donors, namely three mothers together with their six children. cDNA synthesis used all of the extracted RNA, with approximately 1.4 ug of RNA in each 15 ul reaction. In the second PCR, the M1S primer added sample barcodes and 2-4 random nucleotides. Over 8.5 million TCR beta CDR3 reads came from each mother, compared with 3.3 million or so reads from each child. In both related and unrelated pairs, thymic selection shapes the output of TCR recombination in a similar way, with inherited differences having only a minor effect. Normalized repertoire overlap was always found to be slightly, but never significantly, higher in related mother-child pairs than in unrelated mother-child pairs. No persistent microchimeric T cell clones were found, with a detection sensitivity of approximately 100 clones per million clonotypes. In the study, deep NGS was used to compare the TCR beta repertoires of mothers and children, and features distinguishing related mother-child pairs from unrelated individuals were sought. Mothers averaged approximately 41 +/- 4 years of age and children averaged roughly 12 +/- 4 years. After adapters were ligated using NEBNext reagents, the libraries underwent 100+100 nt paired-end sequencing on an Illumina HiSeq 2000. Mother and child libraries were prepared a month apart and sequenced in separate runs to prevent cross-contamination. Between about 500,000 and 2,100,000 distinct TCR beta clonotypes were identified per donor. Naive TCR beta clonotypes were estimated from low-frequency clonotypes matched to each donor's FACS-determined naive share, without sorting.

The clonotype originates from a boy aged 5 to 17 in good health. What was sequenced was blood. The sequence links TRBV12-3 or TRBV12-4 to TRBJ2-1, with TRBD1 as a weak D call on 5 bases. The DNA sequence reads TGTGCCAGCCTACCGGCAGGCAGGGTGTACAATGAGCAGTTCTTC. It specifies CASLPAGRVYNEQFF.